This TCR beta chain was sequenced in a study of CD8 T cells in ankylosing spondylitis. General observations from the study: Ankylosing spondylitis blood seemed to carry a telltale TCR beta motif made of fewer than 10 highly homologous variants. Previously reported in reactive arthritis synovial fluid and blood were some of the motif variants.

With molecular barcodes, quantitative 5'-RACE was used to make the TCR beta libraries. MiXCR was run by TCRdb on the 5' RACE reads, yielding one entry per CDR3 protein. The sample yields around 130,000 distinct CDR3 sequences, approximately 9.9% seen once. This clonotype was detected many times. The target antigen is unknown. Sequencing was performed on blood, either unsorted or a sorted T cell fraction (not recorded which). This TCR was recovered from a male donor with ankylosing spondylitis or in good health (not recorded which).

The CDR3 DNA follows: TGTGCCAGCAGCGTAGAGTACGGGGGGAGAAACGGGGAGCTGTTTTTT. The encoded protein is CASSVEYGGRNGELFF. The rearrangement uses TRBV9 and TRBJ2-2, with TRBD2 identical over 7 bases. The CDR3 has 16 amino acids. The J segment lost 7 bases and the V segment lost 0 bases, leaving 9 bases of the junction unmatched. Germline CDR1 reads SGDLS; CDR2 reads YYNGEE.